This entry concerns a single T cell receptor beta chain. What it binds is unknown. The CDR3 has 14 residues. V lost 8 bases and J 3 bases, leaving 16 bases between the germline ends. Germline V gene sequence: CDR1 SGHAT, CDR2 FQNNGV. The record originates from a study of shared clonotypes between healthy human individuals. The study, taken as a whole, reports: Naive subsets, compared against memory subsets, generally had larger estimated richness values. Relative to clonotypes present in all four donors, those not shared had lower generation probabilities.

Naive-designated CD8 cells lacked CD45RO, were positively enriched for CCR7, and omitted terminally differentiated effector memory CD45RA+ cells. Sequencing was performed with immunoSEQ multiplex PCR; in TCRdb, only in-frame clones are kept and a portion is missing. The sample shows about 1,900,000 clones, over 85% of them seen only once. Sequencing was done on a sample of naive CD8+ T cells sorted from blood. The receptor was derived from a young man in good health. This chain uses TRBV11-2 with TRBJ1-2; maybe TRBD1 (5 bases). Written as DNA, the CDR3 is TGTGCCAGCTCTATTGGGGGGTTTGACTATGGCTACACCTTC. Protein sequence: CASSIGGFDYGYTF.